Listed below are T cell receptor beta chains from one sample, sequenced in a study of shared clonotypes between healthy human individuals. Some clones are missing from TCRdb's copy, which holds only in-frame ones; the method was immunoSEQ multiplex PCR. The sample records roughly 2.6 million clones, more than 90% being singletons. Specimen: naive CD4+ T cells sorted from blood. These TCRs come from a man younger than 35 in good health. Both conserved end residues are part of each CDR3. D genes are given only for firm matches. Clone size is not always given. Where it is, it says once, few, many or a class for expanded clones.

TRBV6-5	TRBJ2-5	-	-	TGTGCCAGCAGACGAACTGGACAGACCAAAGAGACCCAGTACTTC	CASRRTGQTKETQYF
TRBV7-2	TRBJ2-4	-	-	TGTGCCAGCAGCCCTAAGAGAAACCTAGCCAAAAACATTCAGTACTTC	CASSPKRNLAKNIQYF
TRBV18	TRBJ1-2	-	-	TGTGCCAGCTCATCTGGGCAGGGACTGGATGGCTACACCTTC	CASSSGQGLDGYTF
TRBV4-1	TRBJ1-6	-	-	TGCGCCAGCAGCCAAGGTAACAGGTCTGATAGCTCCTATAATTCACCCCTCCACTTT	CASSQGNRSDSSYNSPLHF
TRBV5-1	TRBJ2-5	-	-	TGCGCCAGCAGCTTGTCCCCCGGTGAGACCCAGTACTTC	CASSLSPGETQYF
TRBV19	TRBJ1-2	-	-	TGTGCCAGTAGTATGGGTTTGGCGTGGTACACCTTC	CASSMGLAWYTF
TRBV19	TRBJ2-7	-	-	TGTGCCAGTAGTCCAGGGGACTTGGTCCCCTACGAGCAGTACTTC	CASSPGDLVPYEQYF
TRBV6-5	TRBJ1-1	few	TRBD1	TGTGCCAGCAGCCGGGACAGGGACACTGAAGCTTTCTTT	CASSRDRDTEAFF
TRBV5-1	TRBJ2-3	once	TRBD1	TGCGCCAGCAAGCGTGAATTGACTCGACAGGGGGATGCAGATACGCAGTATTTT	CASKRELTRQGDADTQYF
TRBV4-3	TRBJ2-3	-	-	TGCGCCAGCAGCCAAGATCCCGGTACCGGGGATACGCAGTATTTT	CASSQDPGTGDTQYF
TRBV6-1	TRBJ2-3	once	-	TGTGCCAGCAATACCCCAGGTAGAACAGATACGCAGTATTTT	CASNTPGRTDTQYF
TRBV19	TRBJ2-1	-	TRBD2	TGTGCCAGTAGTAGGGGAGGGTCCTACAATGAGCAGTTCTTC	CASSRGGSYNEQFF
TRBV19	TRBJ1-2	-	TRBD1	TGTGCCAGTAGTAGGGACAGGGACTATGGCTACACCTTC	CASSRDRDYGYTF
TRBV12-5	TRBJ1-4	-	-	TGTGCTAGTGGTTTGTTACCCGGGGCGCCAGGCGAAAAACTGTTTTTT	CASGLLPGAPGEKLFF
TRBV5-4	TRBJ1-5	-	-	TGTGCCAGCAGAACCGGGACGCGAGATCAGCCCCAGCATTTT	CASRTGTRDQPQHF